The entry that follows covers one T cell receptor beta chain sequence. What it recognizes is unknown. Either synchronous oligometastatic disease or delayed solitary brain metastasis recurrence led to resection. The data originate from a study of T cells in lung cancer brain metastases. As for the study in general: Among the 20 or so patients, 15 to 18 reported tobacco use, median 40 pack-years. Overall study findings and caveats: DNA fragmentation in FFPE samples may have prevented full retrieval of the infiltrating T cell repertoire.

Each sample used about 2.24–4.92 ug genomic DNA, matched between paired samples. Only in-frame clones appear in the TCRdb table, and some are missing; sequencing was by immunoSEQ multiplex PCR. The sample has 2,300 or so clones; about 90% are singletons. The source material was tumor tissue from the primary lung tumor. The TCR originated in a man between 65 and 85 years old with non-small cell lung cancer.

The CDR3 DNA sequence: TGTGCCAGCAGCCCTCCCGGGACAGGGACTTACAATGAGCAGTTCTTC. Its protein is CASSPPGTGTYNEQFF. V gene TRBV21-1 combines with J gene TRBJ2-1; TRBD1 is the table's D call, not checked against the DNA. TRBV21-1 constitutes a pseudogene. This CDR3 contains 16 residues.